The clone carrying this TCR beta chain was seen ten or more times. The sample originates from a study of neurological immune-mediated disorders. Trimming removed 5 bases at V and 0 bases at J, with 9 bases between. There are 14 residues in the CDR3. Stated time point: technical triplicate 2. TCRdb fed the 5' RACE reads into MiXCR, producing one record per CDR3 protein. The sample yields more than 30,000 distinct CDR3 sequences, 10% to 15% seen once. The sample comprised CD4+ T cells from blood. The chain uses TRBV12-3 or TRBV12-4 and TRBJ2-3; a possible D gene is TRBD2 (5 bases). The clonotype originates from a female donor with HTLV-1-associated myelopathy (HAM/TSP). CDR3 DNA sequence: TGTGCCAGCAGTCTCGGACTTAGCACAGATACGCAGTATTTT. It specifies CASSLGLSTDTQYF.